These 18 T cell receptor beta chains were all obtained from the same sample, sequenced in a study of T cells after yellow fever vaccination. TCRdb re-analysed the 5' RACE reads in MiXCR, keeping a single row per CDR3 protein. The sample holds some 320,000 distinct CDR3 sequences; approximately 10% are singletons and the top ten take about 3.7%. The source was CD4+ T cells sorted from PBMCs, collected 5 days after the yellow fever booster vaccination. Receptors originate from a man between 18 and 35 years old who received the YFV17D yellow fever vaccine.

This clonotype was recorded a few times. The chain employs TRBV5-4 and TRBJ1-1; no definite D call. CDR3 length: 15 residues. Trimming left V 0 bases short and J 6 bases short, with 15 bases between. CDR1 is SGHNT, CDR2 YYREEE, per germline (reference sequence). This chain's CDR3 is CASSLDVGRRAEAFF. CDR3 nucleotide sequence: TGTGCCAGCAGCTTGGATGTAGGGCGACGGGCTGAAGCTTTCTTT. Looking up the rest from reference TRBV5-4 and TRBJ1-1 gives the full variable domain: ETGVTQSPTHLIKTRGQQVTLRCSSQSGHNTVSWYQQALGQGPQFIFQYYREEENGRGNFPPRFSGLQFPNYSSELNVNALELDDSALYLCASSLDVGRRAEAFFGQGTRLTVV.

The gene calls are TRBV24-1 and TRBJ1-3, with a tentative D call TRBD1 (6 bases). Germline V gene lookup returns CDR1 KGHDR and CDR2 SFDVKD. The CDR3 sequence is 14 residues long. Trimming took off 1 base at V and 8 bases at J, with 11 bases between the two ends. The CDR3 protein is CATSDLNYRDTIYF. In nucleotides, the CDR3 is TGTGCCACCAGTGATTTAAACTACAGGGACACCATATATTTT.

The chain carries TRBV2 and TRBJ1-2, with TRBD1 matching over 7 bases. J was trimmed by 7 bases and V by 6 bases; bases with no gene match: 2. There are 11 residues in the CDR3. Germline CDR1 and CDR2: SNHLY and FYNNEI. The CDR3 protein is CASRGDSGYTF. The DNA of the CDR3 is TGTGCCAGCAGAGGGGACAGTGGCTACACCTTC.

This clonotype was detected ten times or more. The chain carries TRBV5-1 and TRBJ2-3; D ambiguous. Germline CDR1 reads SGHRS; CDR2 reads YFSETQ. Trimming cost V 7 bases and J 1 base, with 16 bases left between them. The CDR3 spans 15 residues. CDR3 protein: CASVFQGLGTDTQYF. Written as DNA, the CDR3 is TGCGCCAGCGTTTTTCAAGGCCTCGGCACAGATACGCAGTATTTT.

The table lists this clonotype with a few counts. This chain links TRBV4-3 with TRBJ2-3; 9 bases fit TRBD1. Looked up from germline, CDR1 is LGHNA and CDR2 is YSLEER. The V gene end was trimmed by 0 bases and the J gene end by 4 bases; junction bases not matched to a gene: 11. There are 18 residues in the CDR3. CDR3 sequence: CASSQDLGQGRVADTQYF. For the CDR3, the DNA is TGCGCCAGCAGCCAAGATTTGGGACAGGGTAGAGTGGCAGATACGCAGTATTTT.

This clonotype turned up a few times. The chain joins TRBV5-1 to TRBJ2-5; 7 positions match TRBD1. After removal of 4 bases from V and 5 bases from J, the junction contained 8 bases not matched to a gene. CDR1 is SGHRS, CDR2 YFSETQ, per germline. CDR3 length: 14 residues. CDR3 residues: CASSSDRAVETQYF. In nucleotides, the CDR3 is TGCGCCAGCAGCAGTGACAGGGCTGTGGAGACCCAGTACTTC.

This clonotype has just a few counts. J is TRBJ2-5 and V is TRBV30; TRBD1 might be the D (5 bases). Germline values: CDR1 GTSNPN, CDR2 SVGIG (reference sequence). The CDR3 is made up of 13 amino acids. V gave up 2 bases and J gave up 4 bases, with 11 bases separating them. The CDR3 reads CAWSRGSGETQYF. Written as DNA, the CDR3 is TGTGCCTGGAGTAGGGGATCGGGAGAGACCCAGTACTTC. Variable domain in full (rest from reference TRBV30 and TRBJ2-5): SQTIHQWPATLVQPVGSPLSLECTVEGTSNPNLYWYRQAAGRGLQLLFYSVGIGQISSEVPQNLSASRPQDRQFILSSKKLLLSDSGFYLCAWSRGSGETQYFGPGTRLLVL.

This clonotype showed up just a few times. The chain combines TRBV20-1 with TRBJ2-1; perhaps TRBD2 as D (5 bases). This CDR3 is built from 14 residues. Per the germline V gene, CDR1 is DFQATT and CDR2 is SNEGSKA (reference sequence). V lost 7 bases and J lost 5, with 18 bases in between. The CDR3 region has the DNA TGCAGTGGGAAAGGAACTAGGGTTGACAATGAGCAGTTCTTC. Residues: CSGKGTRVDNEQFF.

The J gene is TRBJ2-7, the V gene TRBV6-1; 8 bases align to TRBD1. Per the germline V gene, CDR1 is MNHNS and CDR2 is SASEGT. V was pared by 6 bases and J by 2 bases, with 15 bases of the junction left unmatched. The CDR3 has 17 amino acids. CDR3 in amino acids: CASRDGQGILSPYEQYV. The CDR3 bases are TGTGCCAGCAGAGATGGACAGGGAATATTATCCCCCTACGAGCAGTACGTC.

This clonotype was found many times. The gene calls are TRBV29-1 and TRBJ2-3, with D perhaps matching TRBD1 (5 bases). CDR3 size: 12 residues. Germline CDR1 and CDR2: SQVTM and ANQGSEA. V lost 7 bases to trimming and J lost 2 bases, with 10 bases between them. This CDR3 is CSAETATDTQYF. As DNA, the CDR3 is TGCAGCGCGGAGACAGCCACAGATACGCAGTATTTT.

This clonotype was seen many times. This chain connects TRBV29-1 to TRBJ2-1, with unresolved D. The CDR3 runs 11 residues. V lost 6 bases and J 4 bases, leaving 7 bases between the germline ends. From germline, CDR1 is SQVTM and CDR2 ANQGSEA. The CDR3 nucleotides are TGCAGCGTGGGGAAGTACAATGAGCAGTTCTTC. As protein: CSVGKYNEQFF.

V usage is TRBV5-6 and J usage is TRBJ2-1; D possibly matches TRBD1 or TRBD2 (6 bases each). Trimming took off 4 bases at V and 10 bases at J, with 15 bases between the two ends. The CDR3 covers 13 residues. Germline V CDR1 and CDR2: SGHDT, YYEEEE. CDR3 sequence (DNA): TGTGCCAGCAGCCCGGAGGGGGGTCGGGAGCAGTTCTTC. This sequence encodes CASSPEGGREQFF.

This clonotype has ten or more counts. The V gene is TRBV29-1, the J gene TRBJ2-5; no firm D call. V was shortened by 3 bases and J by 4 bases, with 18 bases between the two germline ends. The CDR3 covers 15 residues. Germline lookup yields CDR1 SQVTM and CDR2 ANQGSEA. Here the CDR3 reads CSVDLGEATPETQYF. CDR3 in DNA: TGCAGCGTTGATCTCGGAGAAGCGACCCCAGAGACCCAGTACTTC.

This clonotype was counted between two and nine times. CDR3: CSARVGGNQPQHF. Here the CDR3 DNA reads TGCAGTGCTAGAGTAGGGGGCAATCAGCCCCAGCATTTT. The V gene is TRBV20-1, the J gene TRBJ1-5; possibly TRBD1 for D (5 bases). This CDR3 comprises 13 residues. Germline CDR1 DFQATT, CDR2 SNEGSKA (reference sequence). The ends were cut back, 1 base at V and 2 bases at J, with 6 bases in the middle.

The chain links TRBV20-1 to TRBJ2-5; D is ambiguous. This CDR3 is 13 amino acids long. Looked up from germline, CDR1 is DFQATT and CDR2 is SNEGSKA (reference sequence). The V end was cut by 5 bases, the J end by 2 bases, with 12 bases between. The CDR3 nucleotides read TGCAGTGCTGGTCCCGACTCTCAAGAGACCCAGTACTTC. Translation gives CSAGPDSQETQYF.

This clonotype was seen a single time. The rearrangement joins TRBV7-3 to TRBJ2-2; no clear D. There are 13 residues in the CDR3. Germline CDR1 and CDR2: SGHTA and FQGTGA. With 0 bases removed from V and 6 bases from J, the gap between germline ends came to 5 bases. CDR3 nucleotides: TGTGCCAGCAGCTTAACGTGGTCCGGGGAGCTGTTTTTT. Its protein product is CASSLTWSGELFF.

This clonotype was counted between two and nine times. The chain is built from TRBV24-1 and TRBJ2-5; no firm D call. There are 12 residues in the CDR3. Trimming took 4 bases from V and 5 from J, leaving 7 bases between them. Per germline, CDR1 KGHDR and CDR2 SFDVKD. For the CDR3, the DNA is TGTGCCACCAGTGAAGCTTCGGAGACCCAGTACTTC. This translates into CATSEASETQYF.

This clonotype was seen many times. The chain carries TRBV7-3 and TRBJ1-4, with D uncertain. Germline V lookup: CDR1 SGHTA, CDR2 FQGTGA. Trimming left V 0 bases short and J 12 bases short, with 14 bases between. CDR3 length: 14 residues. Here the CDR3 reads CASSLTSGGSELFF. In DNA form, the CDR3 reads TGTGCCAGCAGCTTAACTTCGGGAGGGAGTGAACTGTTTTTT. Based on the CDR3 plus reference TRBV7-3 and TRBJ1-4, the full variable domain is GAGVSQTPSNKVTEKGKYVELRCDPISGHTALYWYRQSLGQGPEFLIYFQGTGAADDSGLPNDRFFAVRPEGSVSTLKIQRTERGDSAVYLCASSLTSGGSELFFGSGTQLSVL.